This record looks at one TCR beta chain sequence and its context. Its binding antigen is unknown. No base quality information exists; no much larger clone differs at one position. This sample was included in a study of blood T cell repertoires in COVID-19 (dated by TCRdb to the early 2020s). Regarding the study in general: Samples from collaborators originated in the United States, Italy and Spain and spanned both the acute and convalescent phases of COVID-19. The material from the prospective study consisted of cDNA or gDNA derived from T cells, B-cell-depleted T cells, or PBMCs. Subjects who had been exposed to COVID-19, were actively infected with it, or had recovered from it provided the deeply sampled blood TCRbeta repertoires that made up the dataset. The repertoires were released in a freely available public database intended as a resource for research on the immune response to SARS-CoV-2. Samples came from the ongoing ImmuneRACE study (first 160 participants) plus 1,254 subjects from 6 global collaborators. Nearly every sample came with metadata listing a de-identified subject ID, COVID-19 status, age in years and sex. HLA class I and class II types, where available, came from metadata supplied by the sample provider rather than from assay-based typing. The research as a whole found: Clinical and demographic metadata were provided uncurated, with the amount varying by source and participant.

The immunoSEQ Assay, a bias-controlled multiplex PCR, was used to amplify TCRbeta CDR3 regions from genomic DNA. The authors' analysis ran thus. Within the assay, amplification of reference gene primers was used to estimate how many nucleated cells each sample contained. Sequence reads were collapsed and filtered to measure the absolute abundance of every unique TCRbeta CDR3 rearrangement. For each sample, productive Simpson clonality was calculated as the square root of Simpson's diversity index across productive rearrangements. Here the immuneACCESS table is served through TCRdb, limited to in-frame sequences with V and J called. Missing clones are a known gap in these copies; in checked studies unresolved V genes cover under half, and the rest lacks a known reason. V and J calls and clone size are given by that table; D and trimming were obtained from the DNA. In all, the sample holds about 140,000 clones, and roughly 90% of those were seen once. The ten biggest clones cover 1.8% of the sample.

The collaborating institutions used their own protocols to collect whole blood in K2EDTA tubes. For TCRbeta analysis, collaborator samples were shipped as frozen whole blood, as isolated PBMCs, or as DNA extracted from either sample type. V is pared back by 2 bases and J by 4 bases, with 13 bases lying between the germline termini. For CDR1 and CDR2, the germline V gene (reference sequence) lists LGHDT and YNNKEL. Inclusive of the bounding cysteine and phenylalanine, the CDR3 is 15 residues long. Here the CDR3 DNA is all that survives: 45 bases in frame from base 1. Sequencing was performed on peripheral blood. The rearrangement joined TRBV3-1 (or the pseudogene TRBV3-2) to TRBJ2-3; the D gene is perhaps TRBD1, on 6 matching bases. The TCR was taken from a man aged 65-85 years with acute or convalescent COVID-19. The base sequence is TGTGCCAGCAGCCAACAGGGGTATCTCGCAGATACGCAGTATTTT. Protein translation: CASSQQGYLADTQYF.